This T cell receptor (beta chain) was observed in a study of vaccination effects on CD4 cells after COVID-19. Across the whole study: The study sampled a couple of convalescent patients 16 days and one week before vaccination.

Assay: immunoSEQ multiplex PCR; the TCRdb copy retains only in-frame clones and omits some. This sample has around 23,000 clones; 75% to 85% occur once, and the top ten carry about 37%. This clone was recorded once. Its antigen is as yet unknown. Whole-study results and caveats: Whether induced by infection or by vaccine, clones showed marked clonal contraction late after vaccination. Spike-reactive clones found after vaccination in convalescents were mainly new vaccine-induced clones.

Before sequencing, viral peptide pools were used by the ViraFEST assay to expand antigen-specific CD4+ T cells. Once cultured for approximately eleven days, the cells underwent separation to obtain CD4+ T cells. The person had PCR-confirmed SARS-CoV-2 infection between March and December 2020. CDR1 and CDR2 (germline): KGHSH, LQKENI. This CDR3 contains 15 residues. Trimming took 1 base from V and 0 from J, leaving 7 bases between them. Sequencing was performed on CD4+ T cells from PBMCs cultured with a peptide pool, taken before COVID-19 vaccination. V and J are TRBV18 and TRBJ1-5; D call uncertain. This receptor was taken from a human donor who had a prior SARS-CoV-2 infection. This chain's CDR3 is CASSPRTDSNQPQHF. The CDR3 coding sequence is TGTGCCAGCTCACCACGGACGGATAGCAATCAGCCCCAGCATTTT.